The 30 T cell receptor beta chains given below trace back to one sample, sequenced in a study of T cell responses to AZD1222 COVID-19 vaccine. Using immunoSEQ multiplex PCR, the repertoire was profiled, and TCRdb retains in-frame clones only, with some absent. The sample consists of about 110,000 clones, 87% of them appearing once. Material: peripheral blood, obtained 28 days after the second AZD1222 dose. The receptors stem from an adult who received the AZD1222 COVID-19 vaccine.

The chain uses TRBV7-6 and TRBJ2-3, with TRBD1 matching over 8 bases. This CDR3 is built from 13 residues. In germline, CDR1 is SGHVS, CDR2 FNYEAQ. V dropped 8 bases and J dropped 1; count of bases not matched to a gene: 2. CDR3 region: CASGRGRTDTQYF. CDR3 coding DNA: TGTGCCAGCGGCAGGGGGCGCACAGATACGCAGTATTTT.

The table lists this clone with a count of one. V usage is TRBV29-1 and J usage is TRBJ2-5; the D call may be TRBD1 or TRBD2 (5 bases each). The CDR3 is made up of 12 amino acids. V was trimmed by 4 bases and J by 3 bases, leaving 9 bases between them. CDR1 and CDR2 (germline): SQVTM, ANQGSEA. The CDR3 spells CSVALGEETQYF. The CDR3, as DNA: TGCAGCGTTGCACTGGGGGAAGAGACCCAGTACTTC. The full variable domain, its missing parts supplied by reference TRBV29-1 and TRBJ2-5, is SAVISQKPSRDICQRGTSLTIQCQVDSQVTMMFWYRQQPGQSLTLIATANQGSEATYESGFVIDKFPISRPNLTFSTLTVSNMSPEDSSIYLCSVALGEETQYFGPGTRLLVL.

The rearrangement joins TRBV5-1 to TRBJ2-3; the D is unclear. Trimming removed 0 bases at V and 0 bases at J, with 8 bases between. Germline CDR1 reads SGHRS; CDR2 reads YFSETQ. The CDR3 is 15 residues long. The CDR3 loop is CASSLAAGSTDTQYF. The DNA for the CDR3 is TGCGCCAGCAGCTTGGCGGCAGGTAGCACAGATACGCAGTATTTT.

V and J are TRBV5-6 and TRBJ2-3; D unresolved. From germline, CDR1 is SGHDT and CDR2 YYEEEE. The CDR3 sequence is 16 residues long. V was trimmed by 0 bases and J by 2 bases, leaving 13 bases between them. In DNA form, the CDR3 reads TGTGCCAGCAGCTTGGCCGCGGTCTCCTCCACAGATACGCAGTATTTT. Translation: CASSLAAVSSTDTQYF.

The chain has TRBV7-2 and TRBJ1-3; D is unresolved. Trimming left V 2 bases short and J 2 bases short, with 10 bases between. The CDR3 extends over 15 amino acids. Per the germline V gene, CDR1 is SGHTA and CDR2 is FQGNSA. CDR3 region: CASSLYRQPGNTIYF. Written as DNA, the CDR3 is TGTGCCAGCAGCTTATATAGGCAACCTGGAAACACCATATATTTT.

V is TRBV5-3 and J is TRBJ1-1; no reliable D call. TRBV5-3 belongs to the ORF category, with a function that is uncertain. V was pared by 2 bases and J by 1 base, with 6 bases between. This CDR3 has 13 amino acids. CDR3 sequence (DNA): TGTGCCAGAAGCTTCCAGGCGAACACTGAAGCTTTCTTT. This gives the protein CARSFQANTEAFF.

The J gene is TRBJ1-3, the V gene TRBV7-8; possible D gene TRBD1, 5 bases. Trimming stripped 6 bases from V and 4 bases from J, with 19 bases between. The CDR3 has 16 residues. Germline V gene sequence: CDR1 SGHVS, CDR2 FQNEAQ. The CDR3 DNA reads as TGTGCCAGCAGTCAACAAGAGGGGTCCCTCGGAAACACCATATATTTT. Its protein product is CASSQQEGSLGNTIYF.

The chain uses TRBV6-5 and TRBJ2-7; 12 bases match TRBD1. The CDR3 covers 15 residues. After removal of 5 bases from V and 1 base from J, the junction contained 3 bases not matched to a gene. From germline, CDR1 is MNHEY and CDR2 SVGAGI. The CDR3 reads CASSQGQGASYEQYF. Written as DNA, the CDR3 is TGTGCCAGCAGTCAGGGACAGGGGGCATCCTACGAGCAGTACTTC.

CDR3 amino acids: CAWSGRGSNQPQHF. CDR3 DNA: TGTGCCTGGAGTGGGAGGGGCAGCAATCAGCCCCAGCATTTT. The V and J genes are TRBV30 and TRBJ1-5; perhaps TRBD1 as D (5 bases). The CDR3 contains 14 residues. Per germline, CDR1 GTSNPN and CDR2 SVGIG (reference sequence). V gave up 1 base and J gave up 1 base, with 8 bases separating them.

V gene TRBV12-3 or TRBV12-4 combines with J gene TRBJ2-7; D gene uncertain. V lost 1 base, J lost 4 bases, and 8 bases lay in between. CDR3 length: 13 residues. The CDR3 loop reads CASSLDRRYEQYF. The CDR3 region has the DNA TGTGCCAGCAGTTTAGACCGACGGTACGAGCAGTACTTC.

V and J are TRBV6-6 and TRBJ1-1; tentative D call: TRBD1 (5 bases). The germline V and J ends were trimmed by 7 bases and 1 base, with 13 bases remaining between them. CDR1 and CDR2 from the germline V gene are MNHNY and SVGAGI (reference sequence). The CDR3 runs 14 residues. The CDR3 bases are TGTGCCAGCAACCGCAGGGACGGGAACACTGAAGCTTTCTTT. Translation: CASNRRDGNTEAFF.

The chain uses TRBV3-1 (or the pseudogene TRBV3-2) and TRBJ2-1; 9 positions agree with TRBD1. Germline assignment: CDR1 LGHDT and CDR2 YNNKEL (reference sequence). The CDR3 totals 17 residues. Trimming took 4 bases from V and 2 from J; bases not matched to a gene: 9. Written as DNA, the CDR3 is TGTGCCAGCAGCCCGGGACAGGGAATCTTAGCCTACAATGAGCAGTTCTTC. Amino acids: CASSPGQGILAYNEQFF.

The rearrangement links TRBV10-3 to TRBJ1-1; no clear D gene. This CDR3 contains 14 residues. Germline CDR1 and CDR2: ENHRY and SYGVKD. Trimming took 2 bases from V and 6 from J, leaving 13 bases between them. CDR3 in DNA: TGTGCCATCAGTGAGAATGTCAGGCACCCTGAAGCTTTCTTT. Protein: CAISENVRHPEAFF.

The J gene is TRBJ2-6, the V gene TRBV29-1; D remains ambiguous. This CDR3 region has 13 residues. Trimming removed 5 bases at V and 0 bases at J, with 5 bases between. Germline lookup yields CDR1 SQVTM and CDR2 ANQGSEA. The CDR3 sequence is CSVPVSGANVLTF. The CDR3, as DNA: TGCAGCGTTCCGGTCTCTGGGGCCAACGTCCTGACTTTC.

The chain has TRBV6-1 and TRBJ2-5; D ambiguous. Between the trimmed V and J ends, which lost 3 bases and 5 bases, there was a span of 10 bases. Per the germline V gene, CDR1 is MNHNS and CDR2 is SASEGT. The CDR3 is made up of 13 amino acids. The CDR3 is CASSDAEFETQYF. The CDR3, as DNA: TGTGCCAGCAGTGATGCGGAGTTTGAGACCCAGTACTTC.

The V gene is TRBV11-2, the J gene TRBJ2-7; D not resolved. The germline gives CDR1 SGHAT, CDR2 FQNNGV. The CDR3 is 13 residues long. Between the trimmed V and J ends, which lost 3 bases and 3 bases, there was a span of 9 bases. The CDR3: CASSFGSNYEQYF. As DNA, the CDR3 is TGTGCCAGCAGCTTTGGCAGCAACTACGAGCAGTACTTC.

The V and J genes are TRBV11-2 and TRBJ2-7; 9 nucleotides agree with TRBD1. Unmatched junction bases numbered 14, after V lost 5 bases and J lost 0 bases. Germline CDR1 reads SGHAT; CDR2 reads FQNNGV. The CDR3 contains 18 residues. The CDR3 loop is CASSTWTGVHYSSYEQYF. CDR3 bases: TGTGCCAGCAGCACCTGGACAGGGGTCCACTACTCCTCCTACGAGCAGTACTTC.

The chain is built from TRBV7-9 and TRBJ2-1; 7 bases are shared with TRBD1. Per the germline V gene, CDR1 is SEHNR and CDR2 is FQNEAQ (reference sequence). Trimming removed 8 bases from V and 4 bases from J; junction bases left unmatched: 8. CDR3 length: 14 residues. The CDR3, as DNA: TGTGCCAGCCTTCCACAGGGGTCATACAATGAGCAGTTCTTC. It codes for CASLPQGSYNEQFF.

This sequence joins TRBV6-2 or TRBV6-3 and TRBJ2-7, with D possibly being TRBD1 (5 bases). Germline V CDR1 and CDR2: MNHEY, SVGEGT. This CDR3 is 14 amino acids long. V lost 2 bases, J lost 4 bases, and 12 bases lay in between. CDR3 sequence reads: CASSYLDIYYEQYF. The CDR3 bases are TGTGCCAGCAGTTACCTGGACATCTATTACGAGCAGTACTTC.

The chain is built from TRBV19 and TRBJ1-6; tentative D call: TRBD1 (6 bases). V lost 6 bases and J 8 bases, leaving 17 bases between the germline ends. The CDR3 spans 15 residues. The germline gives CDR1 LNHDA, CDR2 SQIVND (reference sequence). The CDR3 coding sequence is TGTGCCAGTAGCGACCGACAGGCCGGGCATTCACCCCTCCACTTT. It encodes CASSDRQAGHSPLHF.

The chain carries TRBV5-5 and TRBJ1-2; 8 bases are a match to TRBD1. Germline CDR1 is SGHKS and CDR2 is YYEKEE (reference sequence). Trimming took 5 bases from V and 4 from J; bases not matched to a gene: 13. This CDR3 has 16 amino acids. CDR3 loop: CASRTGQAIVSYGYTF. CDR3 DNA: TGTGCCAGCAGGACGGGACAGGCCATTGTGTCCTATGGCTACACCTTC.

V and J are TRBV19 and TRBJ1-2; D remains unclear. V was shortened by 1 base and J by 6 bases, with 18 bases between the two germline ends. The CDR3 contains 16 residues. Germline V gene sequence: CDR1 LNHDA, CDR2 SQIVND (reference sequence). CDR3 nucleotide sequence: TGTGCCAGTAGTATAGCCCTCTTGAAGGGAGCGAATGGCTACACCTTC. Residues: CASSIALLKGANGYTF.

The table lists this clone with a few counts. This chain uses TRBV11-3 with TRBJ2-1; 7 bases match TRBD2. Trimming took 1 base from V and 5 from J; bases not matched to a gene: 14. The CDR3 runs 18 residues. Germline V CDR1 and CDR2: SGHNT, YENEEA. CDR3 amino acids: CASSLAQGGSVWHNEQFF. The CDR3 coding sequence is TGTGCCAGCAGCTTAGCTCAGGGAGGGTCGGTCTGGCACAATGAGCAGTTCTTC.

This chain uses TRBV2 with TRBJ2-7; 12 nucleotides match TRBD1. Per the germline V gene, CDR1 is SNHLY and CDR2 is FYNNEI. V shed 11 bases, J shed 6 bases, and the junction held 8 bases outside the gene matches. The CDR3 has 13 residues. The CDR3 sequence is CASRGQGAGEQYF. CDR3 DNA sequence: TGTGCCTCCAGGGGACAGGGGGCTGGCGAGCAGTACTTC.

The V and J genes are TRBV3-1 (or the pseudogene TRBV3-2) and TRBJ2-3, with 13 bases identical to TRBD2. There are 21 residues in the CDR3. Germline values: CDR1 LGHDT, CDR2 YNNKEL (reference sequence). V dropped 4 bases and J dropped 1; count of bases not matched to a gene: 17. The CDR3 nucleotides are TGTGCCAGCAGCCTAACGACTAGCGGGGGGTATTCCGTCGAGGGCACAGATACGCAGTATTTT. Its protein product is CASSLTTSGGYSVEGTDTQYF.

CDR3 residues: CASASEGIDYEQYF. CDR3 DNA: TGTGCCAGCGCTAGTGAGGGGATCGACTACGAGCAGTACTTC. The chain carries TRBV6-5 and TRBJ2-7; D assignment may be TRBD1 or TRBD2 (5 bases each). Trimming removed 8 bases at V and 3 bases at J, with 17 bases between. CDR1 is MNHEY, CDR2 SVGAGI, per germline. CDR3 length equals 14 residues.

The chain employs TRBV7-9 and TRBJ1-2, with a possible D match to TRBD1 (5 bases). In germline, CDR1 is SEHNR, CDR2 FQNEAQ (reference sequence). This CDR3 has 13 amino acids. The germline V and J ends were trimmed by 7 bases and 2 bases, with 11 bases remaining between them. CDR3 sequence reads: CASNLGGNYGYTF. The CDR3 DNA reads TGTGCCAGCAACCTGGGGGGAAACTATGGCTACACCTTC.

This clone was detected once. This specimen includes other DNA sequences encoding the same CDR3. This chain links TRBV3-1 (or the pseudogene TRBV3-2) with TRBJ2-3; D is undetermined. CDR3 length: 11 amino acids. Per germline, CDR1 LGHDT and CDR2 YNNKEL (reference sequence). V lost 6 bases to trimming and J lost 6 bases, with 7 bases between them. The CDR3 sequence: CASRHTDTQYF. The CDR3 DNA reads TGTGCCAGCAGGCACACCGATACGCAGTATTTT.

The chain is built from TRBV28 and TRBJ1-1; 7 bases are shared with TRBD1. The CDR3 length is 13 residues. The V gene's germline CDR1 is MDHEN and CDR2 SYDVKM. The V gene end was trimmed by 2 bases and the J gene end by 6 bases; junction bases not matched to a gene: 3. In DNA, the CDR3 is TGTGCCAGCAGTTTAGGTGACAGGGCTGAAGCTTTCTTT. It codes for CASSLGDRAEAFF. The full variable domain, completed using reference TRBV28 and TRBJ1-1, is DVKVTQSSRYLVKRTGEKVFLECVQDMDHENMFWYRQDPGLGLRLIYFSYDVKMKEKGDIPEGYSVSREKKERFSLILESASTNQTSMYLCASSLGDRAEAFFGQGTRLTVV.

The chain recombines TRBV3-1 (or the pseudogene TRBV3-2) with TRBJ1-2, with 7 bases identical to TRBD1. This CDR3 is 12 amino acids long. Germline CDR1 is LGHDT and CDR2 is YNNKEL (reference sequence). J lost 9 bases, V lost 3 bases, and 4 bases had no gene match. The CDR3 loop reads CASSHSDRSYTF. CDR3 coding DNA: TGTGCCAGCAGCCATTCGGACAGGAGCTACACCTTC.